A selection of T cell receptor beta chains follows, all from one sample in a study of blood T cell repertoires in COVID-19. Only in-frame clones appear in the TCRdb table, and some are missing; sequencing was by immunoSEQ multiplex PCR. The table lists about 180,000 clones, approximately 85% of them singletons. Sequencing was performed on peripheral blood. The origin of the receptors is a woman aged 55-69 years with COVID-19, enrolled during active disease. Each CDR3 is given with its conserved first and last residue. D genes are given only for firm matches.

j_gene,v_gene,d_gene,CDR3nt,CDR3aa
TRBJ2-7,TRBV6-2/TRBV6-3,TRBD2,TGTGCCAGCAGTCCACTCCAAAGCGGGAGACGCTACGAGCAGTACTTC,CASSPLQSGRRYEQYF
TRBJ1-5,TRBV19,-,TGTGCCAGTAGTCTGGGGGGGGATCAGCCCCAGCATTTT,CASSLGGDQPQHF
TRBJ1-1,TRBV9,-,TGTGCCAGCAGCCACAAACTAGGCACTGAAGCTTTCTTT,CASSHKLGTEAFF
TRBJ1-2,TRBV6-5,-,TGTGCCTCCTGGGGCGGTGCAGTCTATGGCTACACCTTC,CASWGGAVYGYTF
TRBJ1-5,TRBV7-2,-,TGTGCCAGCAGCCTCCAGACAGATGGACAGCCCCAGCATTTT,CASSLQTDGQPQHF
TRBJ2-3,TRBV19,-,TGTGCCAGTAGTTGGGGACTTGTTACAGATACGCAGTATTTT,CASSWGLVTDTQYF
TRBJ2-3,TRBV11-3,-,TGTGCCAGCAGCGTTGGGGACTCGCGGGGACCCACAGATACGCAGTATTTT,CASSVGDSRGPTDTQYF
TRBJ2-3,TRBV7-8,-,TGTGCCAGCAGCCCCAACCGGAGACAGAAGACAGATACGCAGTATTTT,CASSPNRRQKTDTQYF
TRBJ1-2,TRBV29-1,-,TGCAGCGTTGGTCTACCGAACTACACCTTC,CSVGLPNYTF
TRBJ2-2,TRBV29-1,TRBD1,TGCAGCGTGGGACAGGGGAGAGGGGAGCTGTTTTTT,CSVGQGRGELFF
TRBJ2-3,TRBV18,-,TGTGCCAGCTCACTGGACTCCTTCAGTACGCAGTATTTT,CASSLDSFSTQYF
TRBJ2-1,TRBV30,-,TGTGCCTGGAGTGTTGGTAGCAACAATGAGCAGTTCTTC,CAWSVGSNNEQFF
TRBJ2-3,TRBV5-1,TRBD2,TGCGCCAGCAGCCGCGGGAGTGCCACAGATACGCAGTATTTT,CASSRGSATDTQYF
TRBJ1-4,TRBV13,-,TGTGCCAGCAGCGAGAGACAGCTTGAACATGAAAAACTGTTTTTT,CASSERQLEHEKLFF
TRBJ2-7,TRBV5-6,TRBD2,TGTGCCAGCAGCCCTTCCCTAGCGGGAGGCCTCTACGAGCAGTACTTC,CASSPSLAGGLYEQYF
TRBJ2-1,TRBV4-3,TRBD2,TGCGCCAGCAGCCAACGGACTAGCTCCTACAATGAGCAGTTCTTC,CASSQRTSSYNEQFF
TRBJ1-5,TRBV21-1,-,TGTGCCAGCAGCAAAGTTGACAGGGGGTATAGCAATCAGCCCCAGCATTTT,CASSKVDRGYSNQPQHF
TRBJ2-2,TRBV29-1,-,TGCAGCGCGGGGGGAACAGGGTACACCGGGGAGCTGTTTTTT,CSAGGTGYTGELFF
TRBJ2-1,TRBV7-9,TRBD1,TGTGCCAGCAGCTTAGGAGGGACAGCCAACAATGAGCAGTTCTTC,CASSLGGTANNEQFF
TRBJ1-3,TRBV5-1,-,TGCGCCAGCAGCTTGGGGCAGGGTGAAGGAAACACCATATATTTT,CASSLGQGEGNTIYF
TRBJ2-5,TRBV19,TRBD2,TGTGCCACCGGGACCAGCGGGAGAGCCCCTAGCCAAGAGACCCAGTACTTC,CATGTSGRAPSQETQYF
TRBJ1-2,TRBV18,-,TGTGCCAGCTCACCTGCGGGGGGCGGCCCTGGGTCTGGCTACACCTTC,CASSPAGGGPGSGYTF
TRBJ1-1,TRBV9,-,TGTGCCAGCACGAAGGATCACGGGGACACTGAAGCTTTCTTT,CASTKDHGDTEAFF
TRBJ2-2,TRBV18,TRBD1,TGTGCCAGCTCACCGGCGGGACAGGCGGTCGGCGGGGAGCTGTTTTTT,CASSPAGQAVGGELFF
TRBJ2-1,TRBV24-1,TRBD2,TGTGCCACCAATCCCGGGACTAGCGGGGGTGTCAATGAGCAGTTCTTC,CATNPGTSGGVNEQFF
TRBJ2-1,TRBV24-1,TRBD1,TGTGCCACCAGTGAACCCGGGACAGGGCCGTACAATGAGCAGTTCTTC,CATSEPGTGPYNEQFF
TRBJ1-3,TRBV19,TRBD1,TGTGCCAGTAGAACCCCCTCCTGGGACAGTGGAAACACCATATATTTT,CASRTPSWDSGNTIYF
TRBJ1-2,TRBV28,TRBD1,TGTGCCAGCAGTTTAAGTCAGGGGGCCGCTAACTATGGCTACACCTTC,CASSLSQGAANYGYTF